The present entry profiles one T cell receptor (beta chain) with its context. No antigen is known for it. No much larger clone is present one base from it, and per-base qualities are unavailable. The donors were included in the validation cohort of over a hundred subjects, a group kept apart from the approximately 700-subject first cohort. The method behind the library was the immunoSEQ multiplex PCR assay. The paper's data handling went like this. A statistical classification framework was built to diagnose cytomegalovirus status from the catalog of TCR beta chain sequences. Sourced from immuneACCESS, this table was stored by TCRdb with only in-frame sequences that have V and J called. A share of the clones is absent; for the studies checked, an unresolved V gene accounts for under half, and the remainder has no known explanation. V and J calls plus clone size are reproduced from that table; the DNA served to infer D and trimming. Present in this sample are under 200,000 clones, around 90% of which were seen just once. The leading ten clones occupy 3% of the sample.

The data are from a study of cytomegalovirus exposure and HLA in healthy donors (dated by TCRdb to about 2017). Study-level background: According to a later analysis, the 120 or so validation repertoires were produced on the same platform as the approximately 620 repertoires of the first cohort. The study aimed to test whether signatures of past pathogen exposure could be identified by cataloging public T cell receptors. Along with the roughly 670-subject first cohort, a separate validation cohort of 120 different subjects was used. To predict cytomegalovirus infection status, the study brought together high-throughput TCR immunosequencing, statistical association of individual TCRs with disease status, and machine learning.

Broader findings and caveats from the paper: Most TCR sequences were seen in very few donors, while some public TCRs were found in many individuals. A few of the identified cytomegalovirus-associated TCR beta chains were confirmed in vitro to be specific for cytomegalovirus antigens. The classifier was reported to diagnose cytomegalovirus status with high specificity and sensitivity in both the original and validation cohorts. It was suggested by the authors that the approach could potentially be generalized to other disease states and immunological phenotypes. The validation cohort had no HLA typing available for a later analysis, so co-occurrence within that cohort was assessed over all 120 or so repertoires. The study gave a list of some 150 TCR beta chains associated with cytomegalovirus. Of the cluster scores, around 95% were above 0 in a later analysis, which found that TCRs clustered in the first cohort also tended to co-occur in the 110 or so validation repertoires.

V lost 1 base and J lost 3 bases, and the count of bases not matched to a germline gene is 9. The CDR3 spans 16 residues, from the cysteine through the phenylalanine. Of the read, only the CDR3 DNA is kept; its 48 bases are in frame from base 1. The chain is encoded by TRBV6-7 joined to TRBJ2-7; TRBD1 aligns with 7 central bases. TRBV6-7 is flagged as an ORF with uncertain function. The sequence derives from a woman under 30 in good health and CMV-seropositive. The sample comprised PBMCs. The DNA is TGTGCCAGCAGTTACTTCTTAGACAGGGAACTCTACGAGCAGTACTTC. It encodes CASSYFLDRELYEQYF.